One and the same sample provided the 16 T cell receptor beta chains below, sequenced in a study of cytomegalovirus exposure and HLA in healthy donors. Primers for the PCR totalled 60 Vbeta and 13 Jbeta. Produced via immunoSEQ multiplex PCR; TCRdb's table is partial and in-frame only. The data show roughly 63,000 clones, roughly 77% seen once. The sequenced material came from PBMCs. Every receptor here comes from a woman in her forties in good health and CMV-seropositive.

This clone occurred a few times. The chain employs TRBV10-3 and TRBJ2-3; 7 bases map to TRBD2. The junction had 9 bases not matched to a gene; V was cut back by 9 bases and J by 0 bases. Germline CDR1 reads ENHRY; CDR2 reads SYGVKD. The CDR3 extends over 15 amino acids. The CDR3 protein is CAMGGHGPSTDTQYF. The CDR3 DNA is TGTGCCATGGGAGGGCACGGCCCTAGCACAGATACGCAGTATTTT.

There are a few counts of this clone. V and J are TRBV5-5 and TRBJ1-2, with D unclear. Germline V gene lookup returns CDR1 SGHKS and CDR2 YYEKEE (reference sequence). Trimming took 0 bases from V and 3 from J, leaving 9 bases between them. There are 14 residues in the CDR3. The DNA of the CDR3 is TGTGCCAGCAGCTTGGCCTGGGGAGACTATGGCTACACCTTC. This encodes CASSLAWGDYGYTF.

This chain joins TRBV5-6 and TRBJ1-6; D call uncertain. The CDR3 covers 14 residues. The V and J ends lost 0 bases and 8 bases respectively, with 9 bases between them. Germline CDR1 reads SGHDT; CDR2 reads YYEEEE. CDR3 amino acids: CASSLGGLDSPLHF. As DNA, the CDR3 is TGTGCCAGCAGCTTGGGTGGGCTGGATTCACCCCTCCACTTT.

This clone was counted a single time. The rearrangement links TRBV6-1 to TRBJ1-5; D is possibly TRBD1 (5 bases). Trimming removed 4 bases from V and 12 bases from J, with 10 bases in between. This CDR3 has 11 residues. Looked up from germline, CDR1 is MNHNS and CDR2 is SASEGT. CDR3 bases: TGTGCCAGCAGTGCCCCCGGGGGCCAGCATTTT. It is translated as CASSAPGGQHF.

The chain recombines TRBV5-4 with TRBJ2-2, with D possibly matching TRBD2 (5 bases). Trimming took off 0 bases at V and 4 bases at J, with 10 bases between the two ends. This CDR3 has 15 amino acids. Germline V gives CDR1 SGHNT, CDR2 YYREEE (reference sequence). CDR3 nucleotides: TGTGCCAGCAGCTTGGGGGTGGAGGTCACCGGGGAGCTGTTTTTT. It specifies CASSLGVEVTGELFF. Full variable domain (missing parts from reference TRBV5-4 and TRBJ2-2): ETGVTQSPTHLIKTRGQQVTLRCSSQSGHNTVSWYQQALGQGPQFIFQYYREEENGRGNFPPRFSGLQFPNYSSELNVNALELDDSALYLCASSLGVEVTGELFFGEGSRLTVL.

The chain is built from TRBV4-2 and TRBJ2-3; 9 bases agree with TRBD2. The CDR3 spans 15 residues. Per germline, CDR1 LGHNA and CDR2 YNFKEQ. The ends lost 2 bases at V and 4 bases at J; junction bases unmatched: 4. The CDR3 DNA reads as TGTGCCAGCAGCCAATCCCTAGCGGGGTCAGATACGCAGTATTTT. Translated, it gives CASSQSLAGSDTQYF.

This clone was detected only a few times. The CDR3 region is CASSPRDKSSTGELFF. The CDR3 region has the DNA TGTGCCAGCAGCCCCAGGGACAAAAGCTCCACCGGGGAGCTGTTTTTT. This chain links TRBV21-1 with TRBJ2-2; TRBD1, the table's D call, was not compared with the DNA. TRBV21-1 constitutes a pseudogene. CDR3 size: 16 residues.

This clone has only a few counts. V is TRBV7-9 and J is TRBJ1-1; 9 bases are a match to TRBD1. With V trimmed by 5 bases and J by 4 bases, 5 bases remained unmatched. This CDR3 has 14 residues. CDR1 SEHNR and CDR2 FQNEAQ come from the germline V gene (reference sequence). CDR3 protein: CASSRTGEATEAFF. Written as DNA, the CDR3 is TGTGCCAGCAGCAGGACAGGGGAGGCCACTGAAGCTTTCTTT.

The CDR3 loop is CASSALRQGANTGELFF. The CDR3 DNA is TGTGCCAGCAGCGCCCTGAGACAGGGGGCTAACACCGGGGAGCTGTTTTTT. The rearrangement links TRBV9 to TRBJ2-2, with 10 bases lining up with TRBD1. This CDR3 has 17 amino acids. Germline CDR1 is SGDLS and CDR2 is YYNGEE. V gave up 3 bases and J gave up 2 bases; unmatched junction bases: 7.

The chain carries TRBV4-1 and TRBJ2-7, with D unclear. In germline, CDR1 is MGHRA, CDR2 YSYEKL. The V and J ends lost 3 bases and 6 bases respectively, with 15 bases between them. The CDR3 runs 14 residues. In DNA form, the CDR3 reads TGCGCCAGCAGCCAGTCACACGGGTTACTCGAGCAGTACTTC. This codes for CASSQSHGLLEQYF.

This clone was counted between two and nine times. The J gene is TRBJ2-3, the V gene TRBV14; 10 nucleotides align to TRBD2. CDR3 size: 15 residues. V lost 6 bases to trimming and J lost 5 bases; unmatched junction nucleotides: 8. The V gene's germline CDR1 is SGHDN and CDR2 FVKESK. The CDR3 spells CASSPLAGFGDTQYF. CDR3 bases: TGTGCCAGCAGTCCACTAGCGGGGTTTGGAGATACGCAGTATTTT.

This clone is a singleton in its sample. The chain couples TRBV6-6 to TRBJ1-4, with D hard to call. Trimming took 6 bases from V and 6 from J, leaving 11 bases between them. This CDR3 spans 13 amino acids. From germline, CDR1 is MNHNY and CDR2 SVGAGI (reference sequence). CDR3: CASRGPADEKLFF. CDR3 in DNA: TGTGCCAGCAGAGGCCCTGCGGATGAAAAACTGTTTTTT.

About this clone: The CDR3 end shows no conserved phenylalanine or tryptophan, and so a read error is likely. The rearrangement uses TRBV7-2 and TRBJ2-7; 9 nucleotides align to TRBD1. V shed 5 bases, J shed 4 bases, and the junction held 6 bases outside the gene matches. CDR3 length equals 14 residues. Germline V CDR1 and CDR2: SGHTA, FQGNSA. The CDR3 coding sequence is TGTGCCAGCAGCCGGACAGGGGAAGGATACGAGCAGTACCTC. This codes for CASSRTGEGYEQYL.

The rearrangement uses TRBV5-8 and TRBJ2-7; 10 positions agree with TRBD1. This CDR3 is 13 amino acids long. Trimming at V came to 3 bases and at J to 5 bases, leaving 2 bases not matched to a gene. Germline V gives CDR1 SGHTS, CDR2 YDEGEE. The CDR3: CASSWDRGNEQYF. DNA of the CDR3: TGTGCCAGCAGCTGGGACAGGGGAAACGAGCAGTACTTC. Drawing the rest from reference TRBV5-8 and TRBJ2-7, the complete variable domain is EAGVTQSPTHLIKTRGQQATLRCSPISGHTSVYWYQQALGLGLQFLLWYDEGEERNRGNFPPRFSGRQFPNYSSELNVNALELEDSALYLCASSWDRGNEQYFGPGTRLTVT.

The chain recombines TRBV19 with TRBJ1-1; D uncertain. The CDR3 consists of 11 residues. V lost 8 bases to trimming and J lost 1 base, with 5 bases between them. Germline loops: CDR1 LNHDA, CDR2 SQIVND (reference sequence). The CDR3 nucleotides read TGTGCCAGTTCCAGGAACACTGAAGCTTTCTTT. Translation gives CASSRNTEAFF. Supplemented by reference TRBV19 and TRBJ1-1, the full variable domain reads DGGITQSPKYLFRKEGQNVTLSCEQNLNHDAMYWYRQDPGQGLRLIYYSQIVNDFQKGDIAEGYSVSREKKESFPLTVTSAQKNPTAFYLCASSRNTEAFFGQGTRLTVV.

CDR3 protein: CASSPRRGGSYEQYF. The CDR3 DNA reads TGTGCCAGCAGCCCGCGAAGGGGGGGCTCCTACGAGCAGTACTTC. The V and J genes are TRBV7-6 and TRBJ2-7; maybe TRBD2 (7 bases). This CDR3 contains 15 residues. Germline CDR1 and CDR2: SGHVS and FNYEAQ. V was shortened by 5 bases and J by 0 bases, with 14 bases between the two germline ends.